This T cell receptor beta chain comes out of a study of OX40 agonist ivuxolimab in advanced cancers. In germline, CDR1 is DFQATT, CDR2 SNEGSKA (reference sequence). The V gene lost 3 bases and the J gene lost 7 bases, with 10 bases spanning the gap. The CDR3 has 11 amino acids. The data were produced by immunoSEQ multiplex PCR, yet TCRdb's version contains in-frame clones alone and is incomplete. The profile shows under 85,000 clones, 88% of them singletons. For this clone: Its antigen remains unknown.

General study results and limits: Among patients with partial responses at 0.1-3.0 mg/kg, clonal expansion was among the lowest.

Material: CD4+ or CD8+ T cells sorted from blood, obtained in a trial of the OX40 agonist ivuxolimab. This chain joins TRBV20-1 and TRBJ2-7; D perhaps matches TRBD2 (5 bases). The sequence was obtained from an adult with an advanced solid tumor such as melanoma, head and neck, liver or kidney cancer. The DNA of the CDR3 is TGCAGTGCTAGTTTTACGGGGGAGCAGTACTTC. It codes for CSASFTGEQYF.